This entry lists 30 T cell receptor beta chains sequenced from one sample in a study of early T cells in non-severe SARS-CoV-2 infection (dated by TCRdb to the early 2020s). Libraries came from 5' RACE. TCRdb lists the instrument as NextSeq 500. The public sequencing data were trimmed at Q25 with fastp and processed into clonotypes with MiXCR by TCRdb, which kept only in-frame beta chains. Rows matching on CDR3 protein sequence are summarized as one entry with the most common DNA and genes. This sample comprises 80,000 to 95,000 distinct CDR3 sequences, roughly 17% of them detected only once. The top ten clones comprise about 5% of the sample. The specimen comprised whole blood, sampled at baseline. Receptors were obtained from an adult who was a healthcare worker with PCR-confirmed SARS-CoV-2 infection or an uninfected control (not recorded which).

This clonotype was observed a few times. The chain's CDR3 is CASSLGQGREAFF. CDR3 DNA: TGTGCCAGCAGCTTAGGACAGGGGCGTGAAGCTTTCTTT. The V gene is TRBV11-2, the J gene TRBJ1-1; 8 nucleotides agree with TRBD1. After removal of 1 base from V and 7 bases from J, the junction contained 2 bases not matched to a gene. This CDR3 has 13 amino acids. CDR1 and CDR2 (germline): SGHAT, FQNNGV.

This clonotype has at least ten counts. The chain links TRBV20-1 to TRBJ2-1; 8 positions agree with TRBD2. Germline V gene data show CDR1 as DFQATT and CDR2 as SNEGSKA (reference sequence). The V and J ends lost 3 bases and 4 bases, in that order; junction bases with no gene match: 5. CDR3 length equals 14 residues. The CDR3 nucleotides read TGCAGTGCTAGTGCTAGCGGGCTATACAATGAGCAGTTCTTC. Its protein is CSASASGLYNEQFF.

This chain joins TRBV27 and TRBJ2-3; possible D gene TRBD2, 6 bases. The CDR3 totals 16 residues. V was pared by 2 bases and J by 0 bases, with 12 bases between. CDR1 and CDR2 (germline): MNHEY, SMNVEV (reference sequence). DNA of the CDR3: TGTGCCAGCAGTTTACCCCAGCGGGCTAGCACAGATACGCAGTATTTT. This encodes CASSLPQRASTDTQYF.

In this sample, this clonotype turned up a few times. The chain couples TRBV12-3 or TRBV12-4 to TRBJ2-1; D remains unclear. The germline V and J ends were trimmed by 4 bases and 7 bases, with 17 bases remaining between them. The CDR3 totals 15 residues. In DNA, the CDR3 is TGTGCCAGCAGTTCTGCTCGTGTCTTTGGGAATGAGCAGTTCTTC. It translates to CASSSARVFGNEQFF.

The V gene is TRBV21-1, the J gene TRBJ2-3; the D call of TRBD2 is as the table states it, not checked on the DNA. TRBV21-1 is a recognized pseudogene. The CDR3 consists of 17 residues. As DNA, the CDR3 is TGTGCCAGCAGCAAAGAGGGAGAGGGCATGCTCACAGATACGCAGTATTTT. Translation: CASSKEGEGMLTDTQYF.

This CDR3 is CASSHHETDGEETQYF. The CDR3 nucleotides read TGTGCCAGCAGCCATCACGAAACAGACGGGGAAGAGACCCAGTACTTC. The chain couples TRBV11-1 to TRBJ2-5; possible D gene TRBD2, 5 bases. Germline-derived CDR1 and CDR2 are SGHAT and FQDESV (reference sequence). Trimming removed 5 bases at V and 3 bases at J, with 19 bases between. The CDR3 length is 16 residues. Full variable domain (rest looked up from reference TRBV11-1 and TRBJ2-5): EAEVAQSPRYKITEKSQAVAFWCDPISGHATLYWYRQILGQGPELLVQFQDESVVDDSQLPKDRFSAERLKGVDSTLKIQPAELGDSAMYLCASSHHETDGEETQYFGPGTRLLVL.

The rearrangement uses TRBV11-2 and TRBJ2-7; D is unresolved. The CDR3 sequence is 15 residues long. The V gene's germline CDR1 is SGHAT and CDR2 FQNNGV. Deletions cut 7 bases from V and 5 bases from J, with 21 bases between. The CDR3 reads CASINTVGTTDEQYF. The CDR3 DNA reads TGTGCCAGCATCAATACAGTGGGAACTACGGACGAGCAGTACTTC. Looking up the rest from reference TRBV11-2 and TRBJ2-7 gives the full variable domain: EAGVAQSPRYKIIEKRQSVAFWCNPISGHATLYWYQQILGQGPKLLIQFQNNGVVDDSQLPKDRFSAERLKGVDSTLKIQPAKLEDSAVYLCASINTVGTTDEQYFGPGTRLTVT.

The chain employs TRBV20-1 and TRBJ1-4, with a possible D match to TRBD1 (6 bases). Germline V lookup: CDR1 DFQATT, CDR2 SNEGSKA (reference sequence). This CDR3 region has 13 residues. The ends were cut back, 6 bases at V and 6 bases at J, with 14 bases in the middle. DNA for the CDR3: TGCAGTGCAGGGGGGGTTGGGCATGAAAAACTGTTTTTT. Its translation: CSAGGVGHEKLFF.

This chain links TRBV3-1 with TRBJ2-5; D is possibly TRBD1 (6 bases). The CDR3 spans 17 residues. CDR1 and CDR2 (germline): LGHDT, YNNKEL (reference sequence). V was clipped by 1 base and J by 3 bases, with 18 bases between them. In DNA, the CDR3 is TGTGCCAGCAGCCAAGGTCTATCAGGGGCGGACGAAGAGACCCAGTACTTC. Translation gives CASSQGLSGADEETQYF.

This clonotype has a count of ten or more. The V and J genes are TRBV6-5 and TRBJ2-2; no clear D. Between the trimmed V and J ends, which lost 4 bases and 5 bases, there was a span of 8 bases. This CDR3 spans 13 amino acids. CDR1 and CDR2 (germline): MNHEY, SVGAGI. CDR3 sequence (DNA): TGTGCCAGCAGTTTGAAGAGAACCGGGGAGCTGTTTTTT. This sequence encodes CASSLKRTGELFF.

The rearrangement joins TRBV5-6 to TRBJ1-4; 9 bases fit TRBD1. Per the germline V gene, CDR1 is SGHDT and CDR2 is YYEEEE. The CDR3 is 15 amino acids. V lost 4 bases to trimming and J lost 7 bases; unmatched junction nucleotides: 8. The CDR3 nucleotides are TGTGCCAGCAGCCCGACCGGGACAGGGACTGAAAAACTGTTTTTT. Its translation is CASSPTGTGTEKLFF. The full variable domain, with the rest looked up from reference TRBV5-6 and TRBJ1-4, is DAGVTQSPTHLIKTRGQQVTLRCSPKSGHDTVSWYQQALGQGPQFIFQYYEEEERQRGNFPDRFSGHQFPNYSSELNVNALLLGDSALYLCASSPTGTGTEKLFFGSGTQLSVL.

The chain carries TRBV12-3 or TRBV12-4 and TRBJ2-7; 7 positions agree with TRBD1. J lost 2 bases, V lost 6 bases, and 16 bases had no gene match. The CDR3 covers 17 residues. CDR3 sequence: CASRLSSRGKGTYEQYF. In DNA, the CDR3 is TGTGCCAGCAGATTAAGCAGCAGGGGGAAGGGTACCTACGAGCAGTACTTC.

This clonotype occurred a few times. The chain couples TRBV20-1 to TRBJ2-3; no clear D gene. The V end lost 1 base, the J end lost 4 bases, and 12 bases lay between the germline ends. The CDR3 loop spans 14 amino acids. Germline V gene sequence: CDR1 DFQATT, CDR2 SNEGSKA (reference sequence). The CDR3 bases are TGCAGTGCTAGAGGGGCAGGATCGGCAGATACGCAGTATTTT. Residues: CSARGAGSADTQYF.

This clonotype was detected a few times. The chain uses TRBV20-1 and TRBJ1-4; tentatively, D is TRBD1 (5 bases). The ends were cut back, 5 bases at V and 7 bases at J, with 17 bases in the middle. The CDR3 runs 14 residues. Germline V lookup: CDR1 DFQATT, CDR2 SNEGSKA (reference sequence). This CDR3 is CSAARALGVEKLFF. CDR3 DNA sequence: TGCAGTGCTGCACGCGCATTAGGGGTTGAAAAACTGTTTTTT.

This clonotype was counted a few times. This rearrangement joins TRBV11-3 to TRBJ1-6; no reliable D call. Germline V gene sequence: CDR1 SGHNT, CDR2 YENEEA. V lost 4 bases and J lost 7, with 8 bases in between. The CDR3 has 13 amino acids. The CDR3 loop reads CASSSDMNSPLHF. As DNA, the CDR3 is TGTGCCAGCAGCTCTGACATGAATTCACCCCTCCACTTT. Drawing the rest from reference TRBV11-3 and TRBJ1-6, the complete variable domain is EAGVVQSPRYKIIEKKQPVAFWCNPISGHNTLYWYLQNLGQGPELLIRYENEEAVDDSQLPKDRFSAERLKGVDSTLKIQPAELGDSAVYLCASSSDMNSPLHFGNGTRLTVT.

The J gene is TRBJ2-1, the V gene TRBV20-1; weak D call: TRBD1 (6 bases). This CDR3 region has 16 residues. Germline V gene sequence: CDR1 DFQATT, CDR2 SNEGSKA (reference sequence). Trimming stripped 8 bases from V and 4 bases from J, with 24 bases between. The CDR3 region has the DNA TGCAGTCCCCAGGGGTTGGTTGTTGGGCCATACAATGAGCAGTTCTTC. It encodes CSPQGLVVGPYNEQFF.

This clonotype was seen many times. This chain joins TRBV20-1 and TRBJ2-7, with D perhaps matching TRBD2 (5 bases). Trimming took 3 bases from V and 3 from J, leaving 15 bases between them. Germline V gene data show CDR1 as DFQATT and CDR2 as SNEGSKA (reference sequence). This CDR3 region has 14 residues. In DNA form, the CDR3 reads TGCAGTGCTAGCCTCTCCGGAGGCGGCTACGAGCAGTACTTC. It codes for CSASLSGGGYEQYF.

This chain connects TRBV6-6 to TRBJ1-6; D is unclear. CDR3 length equals 14 residues. V was trimmed by 6 bases and J by 8 bases, leaving 14 bases between them. Per germline, CDR1 MNHNY and CDR2 SVGAGI (reference sequence). CDR3 sequence reads: CASSPTIRDSPLHF. The CDR3 nucleotides are TGTGCCAGCAGCCCCACCATTCGTGATTCACCCCTCCACTTT.

A few counts support this clonotype. This chain joins TRBV12-3 or TRBV12-4 and TRBJ1-1; the D gene is possibly TRBD1 (5 bases). V was cut by 6 bases and J by 1 base, with 12 bases left in between. This CDR3 has 14 residues. Here the CDR3 reads CASRVLGENTEAFF. The CDR3 DNA reads TGTGCCAGCAGGGTTCTGGGGGAGAACACTGAAGCTTTCTTT.

The chain links TRBV20-1 to TRBJ2-3; 8 nucleotides line up with TRBD2. Trimming cost V 5 bases and J 1 base; bases outside gene matches: 2. The CDR3 totals 13 residues. Per germline, CDR1 DFQATT and CDR2 SNEGSKA (reference sequence). For the CDR3, the DNA is TGCAGTGCTGCGGGGGGCGGCACAGATACGCAGTATTTT. Protein sequence: CSAAGGGTDTQYF.

This clonotype was found a few times. The chain recombines TRBV20-1 with TRBJ1-5; D call uncertain. V was shortened by 0 bases and J by 7 bases, with 13 bases between the two germline ends. Germline values: CDR1 DFQATT, CDR2 SNEGSKA (reference sequence). The CDR3 loop spans 14 amino acids. The CDR3 protein is CSARDVGIWQPQHF. Written as DNA, the CDR3 is TGCAGTGCTAGAGATGTGGGGATTTGGCAGCCCCAGCATTTT.

The gene calls are TRBV29-1 and TRBJ1-1; D perhaps matches TRBD1 (6 bases). Trimming shortened V by 5 bases and J by 5 bases, and 15 bases separated the two germline ends. CDR1 and CDR2 (germline): SQVTM, ANQGSEA. CDR3 length: 13 residues. CDR3: CSVSTGWGTEAFF. DNA for the CDR3: TGCAGCGTTTCCACAGGGTGGGGGACTGAAGCTTTCTTT.

This clonotype was seen a single time. This chain joins TRBV6-6 and TRBJ2-2; D assignment may be TRBD1 or TRBD2 (5 bases each). The V end was cut by 6 bases, the J end by 5 bases, with 16 bases between. In germline, CDR1 is MNHNY, CDR2 SVGAGI (reference sequence). This CDR3 spans 15 amino acids. The CDR3 spells CASSPGPMRTGELFF. Written as DNA, the CDR3 is TGTGCCAGCAGCCCGGGACCCATGAGGACCGGGGAGCTGTTTTTT.

This clonotype has a handful of counts. This chain uses TRBV10-3 with TRBJ1-1; TRBD1 is a possible D gene (5 bases). The CDR3 covers 15 residues. V gave up 0 bases and J gave up 0 bases, with 8 bases separating them. The germline V gene encodes CDR1 ENHRY and CDR2 SYGVKD. The CDR3 coding sequence is TGTGCCATCAGTGAGTCTGGGGGGATGAACACTGAAGCTTTCTTT. It codes for CAISESGGMNTEAFF.

This clonotype was picked up many times. This chain connects TRBV10-1 to TRBJ2-1; a possible D gene is TRBD2 (6 bases). CDR1 WNHNN and CDR2 SYGVQD come from the germline V gene (reference sequence). The V gene lost 8 bases and the J gene lost 2 bases, with 13 bases spanning the gap. The CDR3 consists of 14 residues. The CDR3 spells CASRPGLTYNEQFF. The DNA for the CDR3 is TGCGCCAGCCGACCGGGACTTACCTACAATGAGCAGTTCTTC.

The table lists this clonotype with many counts. The chain employs TRBV11-2 and TRBJ2-3; 8 bases map to TRBD1. Germline V gene data show CDR1 as SGHAT and CDR2 as FQNNGV. This CDR3 has 16 amino acids. V was pared by 5 bases and J by 2 bases, with 9 bases of the junction left unmatched. CDR3 nucleotides: TGTGCCAGCAGCGCGGCCGGGACAGGACTCACAGATACGCAGTATTTT. It specifies CASSAAGTGLTDTQYF.

This clonotype was counted ten times or more. This chain joins TRBV29-1 and TRBJ2-3, with 7 bases lining up with TRBD2. Germline values: CDR1 SQVTM, CDR2 ANQGSEA. There are 13 residues in the CDR3. The trim removed 6 bases at V and 6 bases at J, leaving 9 bases unmatched. The CDR3 DNA reads as TGCAGCGTAGAGCAGCGGGACCGGGATACGCAGTATTTT. This sequence encodes CSVEQRDRDTQYF.

The CDR3 sequence: CASSYSGLPNEKLFF. CDR3 bases: TGTGCCAGCAGTTACTCAGGGTTGCCCAATGAAAAACTGTTTTTT. This sequence joins TRBV6-5 and TRBJ1-4, with D unresolved. V was trimmed by 0 bases and J by 5 bases, leaving 10 bases between them. This CDR3 has 15 residues. CDR1 is MNHEY, CDR2 SVGAGI, per germline.

This sequence joins TRBV29-1 and TRBJ2-5; D uncertain. V was trimmed by 6 bases and J by 5 bases, leaving 10 bases between them. The CDR3 length is 11 residues. CDR1 is SQVTM, CDR2 ANQGSEA, per germline. This chain's CDR3 is CSVDLVETQYF. The DNA for the CDR3 is TGCAGCGTCGACCTGGTGGAGACCCAGTACTTC.

This clonotype was observed a handful of times. The junction shows a germline mismatch at one end, possibly a read error. The chain has TRBV6-5 and TRBJ1-2; D remains ambiguous. This CDR3 is built from 14 residues. Germline V gene sequence: CDR1 MNHEY, CDR2 SVGAGI. The CDR3 DNA is TGTGCCAGCAGCTACTCTGTCGGTTACTATGGCTACACCTTC. Protein: CASSYSVGYYGYTF.